This is a list of T cell receptor beta chains from one sample in a study of shared T cell receptors in the human thymus. TCRdb's table, derived via immunoSEQ multiplex PCR, lists solely in-frame clones and lacks some. The sample yields hundreds of thousands of clones, 88% seen once. A further study also used this sample, focusing on human thymus T cells.

The specimen was thymocytes. These receptors all come from a boy under two years old with a congenital heart defect. CDR3s include the opening cysteine and the closing phenylalanine or tryptophan. A D gene is named only where the DNA matches it firmly. The size entry is marked missing in some rows and otherwise reads once, few, many or a size class.

len	v_gene	abundance	d_gene	j_gene	CDR3nt	CDR3aa
17	TRBV7-2	.	TRBD2	TRBJ2-3	TGTGCCAGCAGCATGGGAGTAGCGGGCCTTAGCACAGATACGCAGTATTTT	CASSMGVAGLSTDTQYF
14	TRBV7-2	.	.	TRBJ2-5	TGTGCCAGCAGCTTAAAGGAGGGCTTAGAGACCCAGTACTTC	CASSLKEGLETQYF
16	TRBV5-1	.	TRBD2	TRBJ2-5	TGCGCCAGCAGCTCATGGTCGAGCGGGATGGGTGAGACCCAGTACTTC	CASSSWSSGMGETQYF
11	TRBV29-1	.	.	TRBJ1-2	TGCAGCGGGGCTCAGGGCTATGGCTACACCTTC	CSGAQGYGYTF
12	TRBV7-9	.	.	TRBJ2-7	TGTGCCAGCAGCGGGGGGGGCCACGAGCAGTACTTC	CASSGGGHEQYF
15	TRBV6-5	.	TRBD1	TRBJ2-7	TGTGCCAGCAGTTACCAGGGGGTAAGGTTCTACGAGCAGTACTTC	CASSYQGVRFYEQYF
13	TRBV6-1	.	.	TRBJ2-7	TGTGCCAGCAGTGAAGTCTCGTCCTACGAGCAGTACTTC	CASSEVSSYEQYF
21	TRBV4-2	.	.	TRBJ2-1	TGTGCCAGCAGCCAAGCAGGAGATCAGTGGCCGGGAAATCGCGGAAACGATGAGCAGTTCTTC	CASSQAGDQWPGNRGNDEQFF
15	TRBV7-9	.	TRBD1	TRBJ1-1	TGTGCCAGCGGCGACAGGGCGATTTTGTGGACTGAAGCTTTCTTT	CASGDRAILWTEAFF
15	TRBV30	.	.	TRBJ1-1	TGTGCCTGGAGTGTACTGTCCTTAATGAACACTGAAGCTTTCTTT	CAWSVLSLMNTEAFF
15	TRBV30	.	TRBD1	TRBJ1-5	TGTGCCTGGAGCGACCAGACAGGGATAGGACAGCCCCAGCATTTT	CAWSDQTGIGQPQHF
13	TRBV6-5	once	TRBD1	TRBJ1-4	TGTGCCAGCAGTGAAGCGCAAGGGGGCGAAGAGGTGTGG	CASSEAQGGEEVW
18	TRBV27	.	TRBD2	TRBJ2-1	TGTGCCAGCAGTTCCCAAGGTAGCGGGAGGGCCGACTCCAATGAGCAGTTCTTC	CASSSQGSGRADSNEQFF
16	TRBV4-3	.	TRBD2	TRBJ2-7	TGCGCCAGCAGCCAAGACTTGGCGGGAGGGAAATACGAGCAGTACTTC	CASSQDLAGGKYEQYF
15	TRBV30	.	.	TRBJ2-2	TGTGCCTGGAGTGTCAGCGTCCCGAACACCGGGGAGCTGTTTTTT	CAWSVSVPNTGELFF
15	TRBV29-1	.	.	TRBJ2-4	TGCAGCGTTGTTTGGCCAGTTCTAGCCAAAAACATTCAGTACTTC	CSVVWPVLAKNIQYF
15	TRBV28	.	TRBD1	TRBJ2-4	TGTGCCAGCAGTTTGACAGGGGAGGCCAAAAACATTCAGTACTTC	CASSLTGEAKNIQYF
15	TRBV19	once	TRBD1	TRBJ2-3	TGTGCCAGTAACTTAGGACAGGGAGACACAGATACGCAGTATTTT	CASNLGQGDTDTQYF
16	TRBV15	.	.	TRBJ1-1	TGTGCCACCAGCAGAGATAGGTGGGGGCGGAGGACTGAAGCTTTCTTT	CATSRDRWGRRTEAFF
13	TRBV27	.	.	TRBJ2-1	TGTGCCAGCAGTCCCCTAGACTACAATGAGCAGTTCTTC	CASSPLDYNEQFF
15	TRBV14	.	TRBD1	TRBJ1-1	TGTGCCAGCAGCCCAGGACAGGTGAATAGCACTGAAGCTTTCTTT	CASSPGQVNSTEAFF
13	TRBV29-1	once	TRBD2	TRBJ2-1	TGCAGCACGCGGACTAGCGGGACCAATGAGCAGTTCTTC	CSTRTSGTNEQFF
16	TRBV18	.	TRBD2	TRBJ2-5	TGTGCCAGCTCACCGGGGCTAGCGGGAGTTGGTGAGACCCAGTACTTC	CASSPGLAGVGETQYF
14	TRBV7-2	.	TRBD2	TRBJ2-7	TGTGCCAGCAGCCTCCGGACTAGATCCTACGAGCAGTACTTC	CASSLRTRSYEQYF
14	TRBV27	once	.	TRBJ2-7	TGTGCCAGCAGTTTAGCCGGAGGGGTTGTCGAGCAGTACTTC	CASSLAGGVVEQYF
14	TRBV30	.	TRBD1	TRBJ2-2	TGTGCCTGGAGTTTACAGGGGAATACCGGGGAGCTGTTTTTT	CAWSLQGNTGELFF
15	TRBV5-6	.	TRBD1	TRBJ1-2	TGTGCCAGCAGCCTGGAGGGGACAGGGCTAGGGGGCTACACCTTC	CASSLEGTGLGGYTF
10	TRBV30	.	.	TRBJ1-2	TGTGCCTGGGGGGGGAGAGGCTACACCTTC	CAWGGRGYTF
18	TRBV28	.	TRBD2	TRBJ2-1	TGTGCCAGCAGTCCCAGACTAGCGGGAGCCTCCCCTTACAATGAGCAGTTCTTC	CASSPRLAGASPYNEQFF
16	TRBV27	.	TRBD2	TRBJ2-3	TGTGCCAGCAGTTTAAGGTCTAGCGGGATTACAGATACGCAGTATTTT	CASSLRSSGITDTQYF
19	TRBV11-2	.	.	TRBJ2-7	TGTGCCAGCAGCTTAGTTCGGTCCCTCCAGAACAGGACCCTAAGCGAGCAGTACTTC	CASSLVRSLQNRTLSEQYF
20	TRBV7-8	.	TRBD2	TRBJ2-6	TGTGCCAGCAGCCCCACCCGGGGGACTAGCCCTCGCGGGGGGGCCAACGTCCTGACTTTC	CASSPTRGTSPRGGANVLTF
16	TRBV6-5	.	TRBD1	TRBJ2-7	TGTGCCAGCAGTTACTCGAAGACAGGGGTTGGCTACGAGCAGTACTTC	CASSYSKTGVGYEQYF
13	TRBV27	.	.	TRBJ2-3	TGTGCCAGCAGCGTCCCCGCGGGTAATACGCAGTATTTT	CASSVPAGNTQYF
15	TRBV7-8	.	TRBD1	TRBJ2-5	TGTGCCAGCAGCCCTCCAGGACAGGATCAAGAGACCCAGTACTTC	CASSPPGQDQETQYF
12	TRBV25-1	once	TRBD1	TRBJ2-7	TGTGCCAGCAGAAACAGGGGCTACGAGCAGTACTTC	CASRNRGYEQYF